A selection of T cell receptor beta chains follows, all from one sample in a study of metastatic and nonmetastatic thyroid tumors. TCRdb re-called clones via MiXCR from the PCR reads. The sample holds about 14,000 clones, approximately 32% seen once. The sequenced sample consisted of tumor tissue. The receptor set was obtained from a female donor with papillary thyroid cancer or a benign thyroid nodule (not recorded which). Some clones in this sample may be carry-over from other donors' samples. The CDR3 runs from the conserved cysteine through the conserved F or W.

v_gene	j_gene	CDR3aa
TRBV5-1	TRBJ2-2	CASSLEGVGTGELFF
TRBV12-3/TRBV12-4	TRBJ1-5	CASSLGQPQHF
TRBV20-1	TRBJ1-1	CSARVYQGAQTEAFF
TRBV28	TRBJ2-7	CASTLHQNGEQYF
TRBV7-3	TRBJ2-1	CASSSGPHNEQFF
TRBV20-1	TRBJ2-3	CSARDELAGDADTQYF
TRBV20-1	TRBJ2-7	CSARTSGSITYYEQYF
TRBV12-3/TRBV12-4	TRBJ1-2	CASGEGGWDGYTF
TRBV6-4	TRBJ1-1	CGAMKGLFF
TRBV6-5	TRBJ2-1	CASVTWGDEQFF
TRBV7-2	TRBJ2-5	CASSPRTGSETQYF
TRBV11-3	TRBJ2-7	CASSVHTCCGYEQYF
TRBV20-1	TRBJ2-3	CSAEKGGQGQDTQYF
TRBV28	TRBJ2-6	CASSFSGANVLTF
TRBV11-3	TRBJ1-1	CASSLATLGGAFF
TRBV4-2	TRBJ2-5	CASSQVSGTGETQYF
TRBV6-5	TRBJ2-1	CASSYPLLAGRNEQFF
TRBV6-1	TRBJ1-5	CASTSGNPNQPQHF
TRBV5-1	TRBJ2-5	CASSLRDPSETQYF
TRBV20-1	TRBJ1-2	CSAREFGLRDYGYTF
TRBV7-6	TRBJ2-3	CASSIRVAGVADTQYF
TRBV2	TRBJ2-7	CASSLDVSSYEQYF
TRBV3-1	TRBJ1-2	CASSRTVGFWFVYGYTF
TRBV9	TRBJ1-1	CASSVGMGRNTESFF
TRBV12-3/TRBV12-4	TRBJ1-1	CASSLAGRLNTEAFF
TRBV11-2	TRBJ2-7	CASSPSGLHEQYF
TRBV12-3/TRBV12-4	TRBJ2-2	CASTPGLGQGANTGELFF
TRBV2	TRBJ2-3	CASRAGPDTQYF
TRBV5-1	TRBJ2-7	CASSLALGRRSSYEQYF
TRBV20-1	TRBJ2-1	CSAGGHEQFF
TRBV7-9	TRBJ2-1	CASSLTASGNNEQFF
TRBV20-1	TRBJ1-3	CSATLAGGNTIYF
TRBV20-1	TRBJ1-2	CSAYPDRCGYGYTF
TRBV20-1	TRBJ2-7	CSARGDPGQGALPYEQYF
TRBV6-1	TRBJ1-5	CASSETSGYSNQPQHF
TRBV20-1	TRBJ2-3	CSARKLAGLEDTQYF
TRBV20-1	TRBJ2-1	CSSAGGQEYNEQFF
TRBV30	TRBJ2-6	CAWSVGESGANVLTF
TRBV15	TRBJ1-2	CATSRDGQASYGYTF
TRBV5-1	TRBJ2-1	CASSLVVSGVNEQFF
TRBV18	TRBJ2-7	CASSPPSGREQYF
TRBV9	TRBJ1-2	CASSVGTKGYTF
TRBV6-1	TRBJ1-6	CASSSREAGGSPLHF
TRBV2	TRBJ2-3	CASSPRVAGNTDTQYF
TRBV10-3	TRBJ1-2	CAISDHGADGYTF
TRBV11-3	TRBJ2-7	CASSATGRGIIYF
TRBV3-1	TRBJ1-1	CASSPFLNGNTEAFF
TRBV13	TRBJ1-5	CVRGSDGKGAPPDLSNQPQHF
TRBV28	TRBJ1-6	CASSLLTWTGWMTPLHF
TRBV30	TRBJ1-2	CAWSMGADYGYTF
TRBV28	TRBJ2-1	CASKGRSANDNEQFF
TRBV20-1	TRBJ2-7	CSARGSTGPEQYF
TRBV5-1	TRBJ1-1	CASSFQGANTEAFF